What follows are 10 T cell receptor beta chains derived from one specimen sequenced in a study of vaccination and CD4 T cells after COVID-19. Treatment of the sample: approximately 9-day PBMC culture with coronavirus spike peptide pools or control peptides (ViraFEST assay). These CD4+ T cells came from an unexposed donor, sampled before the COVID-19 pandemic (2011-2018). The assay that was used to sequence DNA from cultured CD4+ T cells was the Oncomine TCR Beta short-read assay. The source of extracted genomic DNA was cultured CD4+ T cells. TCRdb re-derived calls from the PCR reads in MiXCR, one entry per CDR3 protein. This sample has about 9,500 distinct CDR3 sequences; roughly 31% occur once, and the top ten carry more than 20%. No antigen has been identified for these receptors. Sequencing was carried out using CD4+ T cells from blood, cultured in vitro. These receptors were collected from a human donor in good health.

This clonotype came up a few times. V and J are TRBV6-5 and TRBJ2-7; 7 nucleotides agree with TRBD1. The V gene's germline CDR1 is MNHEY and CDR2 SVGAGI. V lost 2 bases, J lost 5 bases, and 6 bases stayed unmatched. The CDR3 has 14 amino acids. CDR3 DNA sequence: TGTGCCAGCAGTTACCCGGACAGGATACACGAGCAGTACTTC. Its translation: CASSYPDRIHEQYF.

CDR3 nucleotides: TGTGCCAGCAGCGGGGCCCTAGCGGGAGGTACTTACAATGAGCAGTTCTTC. It translates to CASSGALAGGTYNEQFF. The chain links TRBV5-4 to TRBJ2-1; 11 bases agree with TRBD2. This CDR3 region has 17 residues. The ends lost 4 bases at V and 4 bases at J; junction bases unmatched: 10. The germline gives CDR1 SGHNT, CDR2 YYREEE (reference sequence).

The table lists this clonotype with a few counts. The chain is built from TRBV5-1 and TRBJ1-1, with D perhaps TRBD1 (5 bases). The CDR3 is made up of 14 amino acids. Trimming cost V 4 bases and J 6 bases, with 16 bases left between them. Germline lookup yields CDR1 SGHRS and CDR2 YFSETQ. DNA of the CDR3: TGCGCCAGCAGCACGGACGGGGGGTCTGCTGAAGCTTTCTTT. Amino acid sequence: CASSTDGGSAEAFF. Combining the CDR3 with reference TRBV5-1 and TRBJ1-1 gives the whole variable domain KAGVTQTPRYLIKTRGQQVTLSCSPISGHRSVSWYQQTPGQGLQFLFEYFSETQRNKGNFPGRFSGRQFSNSRSEMNVSTLELGDSALYLCASSTDGGSAEAFFGQGTRLTVV.

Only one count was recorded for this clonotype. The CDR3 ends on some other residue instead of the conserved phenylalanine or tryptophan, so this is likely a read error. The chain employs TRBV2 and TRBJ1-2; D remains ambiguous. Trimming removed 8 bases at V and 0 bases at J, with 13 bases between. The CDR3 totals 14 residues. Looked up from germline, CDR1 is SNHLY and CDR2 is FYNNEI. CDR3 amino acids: CASDPWDANYGYTL. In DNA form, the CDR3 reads TGTGCCAGCGACCCTTGGGATGCTAACTATGGCTACACCCTC.

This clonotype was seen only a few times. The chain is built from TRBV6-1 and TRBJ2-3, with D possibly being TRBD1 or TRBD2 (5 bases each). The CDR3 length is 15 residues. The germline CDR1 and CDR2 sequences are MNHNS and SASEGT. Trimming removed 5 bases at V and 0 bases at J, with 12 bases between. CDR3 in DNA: TGTGCCAGCAGTCAGTCGGGACCTAGCACAGATACGCAGTATTTT. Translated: CASSQSGPSTDTQYF.

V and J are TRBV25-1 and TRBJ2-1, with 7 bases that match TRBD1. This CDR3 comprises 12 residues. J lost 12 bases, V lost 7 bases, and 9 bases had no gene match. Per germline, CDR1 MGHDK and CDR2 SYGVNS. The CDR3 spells CASTGGGQSQFF. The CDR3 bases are TGTGCCAGCACCGGTGGGGGACAGTCGCAGTTCTTC.

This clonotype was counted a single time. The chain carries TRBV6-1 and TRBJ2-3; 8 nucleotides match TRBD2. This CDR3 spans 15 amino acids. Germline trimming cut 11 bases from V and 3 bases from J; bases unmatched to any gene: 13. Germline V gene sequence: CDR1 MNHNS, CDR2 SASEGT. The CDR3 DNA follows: TGTGCCGCAACCCTGGGGACTAGAAGAACAGATACGCAGTATTTT. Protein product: CAATLGTRRTDTQYF.

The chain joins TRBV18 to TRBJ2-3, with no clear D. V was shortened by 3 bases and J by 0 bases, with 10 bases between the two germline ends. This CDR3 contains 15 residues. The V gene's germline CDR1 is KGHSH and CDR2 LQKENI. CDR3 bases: TGTGCCAGCTCACCTCGGGCAACTAGCACAGATACGCAGTATTTT. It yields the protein CASSPRATSTDTQYF.

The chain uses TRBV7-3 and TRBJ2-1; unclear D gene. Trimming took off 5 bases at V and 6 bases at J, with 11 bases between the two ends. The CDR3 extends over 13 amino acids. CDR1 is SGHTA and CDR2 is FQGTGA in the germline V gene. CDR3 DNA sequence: TGTGCCAGCAGCCTCGCCCATGGCAATGAGCAGTTCTTC. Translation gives CASSLAHGNEQFF.

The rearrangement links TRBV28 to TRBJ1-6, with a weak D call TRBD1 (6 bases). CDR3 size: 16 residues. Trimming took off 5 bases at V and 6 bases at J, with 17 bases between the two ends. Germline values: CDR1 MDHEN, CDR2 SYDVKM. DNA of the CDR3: TGTGCCAGCAGTCCACCTAGACAGGCCGCTAATTCACCCCTCCACTTT. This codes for CASSPPRQAANSPLHF.